This T cell receptor beta chain was found in a study of blood T cell repertoires in COVID-19. Study summary: The origin of the acute and convalescent COVID-19 samples was the United States, Italy and Spain. From T cells, B-cell-depleted T cells, or PBMCs came the material, which was cDNA or gDNA.

In the original processing: Reference gene primer amplification in the assay estimated nucleated cell counts. Some clones are missing from TCRdb's copy, which holds only in-frame ones; the method was immunoSEQ multiplex PCR. V and J calls and clone size follow that table, whereas D and trimming were derived from the DNA. In the table there are fewer than 90,000 clones, around three quarters of which are singletons. This CDR3 has 14 residues. J was trimmed by 4 bases and V by 2 bases; bases with no gene match: 5. Germline CDR1 and CDR2: SGHRS and YFSETQ. The material sequenced was peripheral blood. The chain recombines TRBV5-1 with TRBJ2-7; 8 bases are shared with TRBD2. The clonotype originates from a woman in her 50s with acute or convalescent COVID-19. Written as DNA, the CDR3 is TGCGCCAGCAGCTTTGGTAGCGGGGCTTACGAGCAGTACTTC. This encodes CASSFGSGAYEQYF.